A selection of T cell receptor beta chains follows, all from one sample in a study of blood T cell repertoires in COVID-19. Profiled with immunoSEQ multiplex PCR; TCRdb holds only in-frame clones, not every one. The sample lists roughly 200,000 clones, 80% to 90% occurring once. Specimen: peripheral blood. Receptors originate from a man aged 60 to 69 with acute or convalescent COVID-19. Both conserved end residues are part of each CDR3. A D gene is named only where the DNA matches it firmly. Size is omitted from some rows. Given values are once, few, many or a class for expanded clones.

j_gene | d_gene | v_gene | abundance | CDR3nt | CDR3aa
TRBJ2-3 | - | TRBV27 | - | TGTGCCAGCAGTTTATATGCAGACACAGATACGCAGTATTTT | CASSLYADTDTQYF
TRBJ1-4 | TRBD1 | TRBV5-1 | - | TGCGCCAGCAGCTTGGGCACAGGGGGCTTTAATGAAAAACTGTTTTTT | CASSLGTGGFNEKLFF
TRBJ2-5 | TRBD2 | TRBV28 | - | TGTGCCAGCAGCACCCCAGGACTAGCGGGACAAGAGACCCAGTACTTC | CASSTPGLAGQETQYF
TRBJ2-7 | TRBD2 | TRBV7-9 | - | TGTGCCAGCAGCCCCGGGACTAGCGGCTACGAGCAGTACTTC | CASSPGTSGYEQYF
TRBJ2-2 | - | TRBV5-4 | - | TGTGCCAGCAGCTTGATGGGGACATTGAACACCGGGGAGCTGTTTTTT | CASSLMGTLNTGELFF
TRBJ2-5 | TRBD1 | TRBV7-2 | few | TGTGCCAGCAGCTCGACAGGGCGGACCCAGTACTTC | CASSSTGRTQYF
TRBJ1-5 | TRBD1 | TRBV2 | - | TGTGCCAGCAGGGACAGGGAGAATCAGCCCCAGCATTTT | CASRDRENQPQHF
TRBJ1-3 | TRBD1 | TRBV19 | once | TGTGCCAGTAGTCTGGACAGGGCGCGAGGAAACACCATATATTTT | CASSLDRARGNTIYF
TRBJ2-3 | TRBD1 | TRBV6-6 | - | TGTGCCAGCAGTCCAGGACAGGGTCAGTCCGATACGCAGTATTTT | CASSPGQGQSDTQYF
TRBJ2-7 | TRBD1 | TRBV6-5 | - | TGTGCCAGCAGCGCAAGACAGGGCTACGAGCAGTACTTC | CASSARQGYEQYF
TRBJ1-2 | - | TRBV2 | - | TGTGCCAGCAGTGAGAAGACAGGCCTACTGCTTCGAGGCTACACCTTC | CASSEKTGLLLRGYTF
TRBJ2-5 | TRBD1 | TRBV7-2 | once | TGTGCCAGCAGCTTAGCGGGGACAGGCCTGGAGACCCAGTACTTC | CASSLAGTGLETQYF
TRBJ2-5 | TRBD2 | TRBV9 | once | TGTGCCAGCAGCGTTACCGGGACTAGCGAGGGGGAGACCCAGTACTTC | CASSVTGTSEGETQYF
TRBJ2-5 | - | TRBV7-2 | - | TGTGCCAGCAGCCTCCGACTCGGACAGGGACTACAAGAGACCCAGTACTTC | CASSLRLGQGLQETQYF
TRBJ1-5 | - | TRBV18 | - | TGTGCCAGCTCACCAGGGGCAGGCAATCAGCCCCAGCATTTT | CASSPGAGNQPQHF
TRBJ2-2 | - | TRBV30 | - | TGTGCCTGGAGGGAGCTACCCGCGAACACCGGGGAGCTGTTTTTT | CAWRELPANTGELFF